The 28 T cell receptor beta chains below come from one sample, sequenced in a study of blood T cell repertoires in COVID-19 (dated by TCRdb to the early 2020s). Library construction relied on the immunoSEQ multiplex PCR assay. The clones in this table, taken by TCRdb from immuneACCESS, are in-frame only. Not every clone is retained; where verified, under half of the shortfall comes from an unresolved V gene, and the cause of the rest is unknown. In all, the sample holds 55,000 to 65,000 clones, and around 89% of those were seen once. The leading ten clones occupy roughly 13% of the sample. Sequences were obtained from peripheral blood. These receptors all stem from a woman in her sixties or seventies with active COVID-19.

This sequence joins TRBV4-2 and TRBJ1-1; the D gene is possibly TRBD1 (5 bases). The CDR3 contains 14 residues. V lost 2 bases and J lost 0, with 7 bases in between. Germline loops: CDR1 LGHNA, CDR2 YNFKEQ. Here the CDR3 reads CASSQPTVNTEAFF. The CDR3 nucleotides are TGTGCCAGCAGCCAACCGACAGTGAACACTGAAGCTTTCTTT.

CDR3 region: CATSDSRFTGELFF. For the CDR3, the DNA is TGTGCCACCAGTGATTCCAGATTCACCGGGGAGCTGTTTTTT. The J gene is TRBJ2-2, the V gene TRBV24-1; no clear D. Germline assignment: CDR1 KGHDR and CDR2 SFDVKD. This CDR3 is built from 14 residues. Trimming took off 2 bases at V and 4 bases at J, with 7 bases between the two ends.

This rearrangement joins TRBV25-1 to TRBJ2-3; 8 bases line up with TRBD2. Germline lookup yields CDR1 MGHDK and CDR2 SYGVNS. There are 16 residues in the CDR3. V trimming: 8 bases; J trimming: 8 bases; junction bases outside the gene matches: 18. The CDR3 spells CASPNLEPGGGLTQYF. The CDR3 nucleotides are TGTGCCAGCCCTAATCTGGAGCCGGGGGGGGGTCTTACGCAGTATTTT.

The rearrangement joins TRBV4-1 to TRBJ2-2, with D tentatively TRBD2 (6 bases). The CDR3 is 14 amino acids. V lost 0 bases and J 8 bases, leaving 10 bases between the germline ends. CDR1 is MGHRA, CDR2 YSYEKL, per germline. The CDR3 nucleotides are TGCGCCAGCAGCCAAGATTCGGGGACTGGGGAGCTGTTTTTT. This codes for CASSQDSGTGELFF.

The genes are TRBV9 and TRBJ2-7; 9 positions match TRBD1. In germline, CDR1 is SGDLS, CDR2 YYNGEE. The CDR3 runs to 16 residues. J was trimmed by 4 bases and V by 3 bases; bases with no gene match: 11. In DNA form, the CDR3 reads TGTGCCAGCAGCGCGTCCGGGACAGGGAACCTTTACGAGCAGTACTTC. This gives the protein CASSASGTGNLYEQYF.

This clone occurred once. The rearrangement links TRBV6-5 to TRBJ2-5, with a possible D match to TRBD1 (6 bases). The germline V and J ends were trimmed by 5 bases and 5 bases, with 9 bases remaining between them. This CDR3 spans 12 amino acids. Germline values: CDR1 MNHEY, CDR2 SVGAGI. CDR3 in DNA: TGTGCCAGCAGTACAGGGTTGGAGACCCAGTACTTC. Translated, it gives CASSTGLETQYF.

V usage is TRBV19 and J usage is TRBJ2-3; TRBD2 aligns across 11 bases. From germline, CDR1 is LNHDA and CDR2 SQIVND (reference sequence). J was trimmed by 2 bases and V by 2 bases; bases with no gene match: 3. The CDR3 length is 16 residues. As DNA, the CDR3 is TGTGCCAGTAGTATAACTAGCGGGGGCCTCACAGATACGCAGTATTTT. Amino acids: CASSITSGGLTDTQYF.

The chain combines TRBV6-5 with TRBJ1-4; D may be TRBD1 (6 bases). CDR1 and CDR2 from the germline V gene are MNHEY and SVGAGI. The CDR3 has 12 residues. V was clipped by 8 bases and J by 8 bases, with 12 bases between them. CDR3 nucleotides: TGTGCCAGCCGGGGGGCAGGGGAAAAACTGTTTTTT. Protein sequence: CASRGAGEKLFF.

CDR3 amino acids: CASSIVGGAETQYF. As DNA, the CDR3 is TGTGCCAGTAGTATAGTGGGGGGGGCTGAGACCCAGTACTTC. V and J are TRBV19 and TRBJ2-5, with a possible D match to TRBD2 (7 bases). The CDR3 contains 14 residues. Germline lookup yields CDR1 LNHDA and CDR2 SQIVND (reference sequence). V lost 1 base and J lost 5, with 11 bases in between.

The chain recombines TRBV7-2 with TRBJ1-2, with D tentatively TRBD1 (5 bases). Trimming removed 2 bases from V and 6 bases from J, with 16 bases in between. Germline CDR1 and CDR2: SGHTA and FQGNSA. This CDR3 is 15 amino acids long. The CDR3 bases are TGTGCCAGCAGCTTATCAAGCGGGGGGGTAGATGGCTACACCTTC. This sequence encodes CASSLSSGGVDGYTF.

This rearrangement joins TRBV7-8 to TRBJ1-2; D not certain. Between the trimmed V and J ends, which lost 6 bases and 6 bases, there was a span of 14 bases. The germline CDR1 and CDR2 sequences are SGHVS and FQNEAQ. The CDR3 is 13 residues long. The CDR3 DNA follows: TGTGCCAGCAGGTTGGGGTCCGGGAATGGCTACACCTTC. Translation: CASRLGSGNGYTF.

The V call is TRBV9, the J call TRBJ2-3, with TRBD2 matching over 12 bases. CDR1 and CDR2 (germline): SGDLS, YYNGEE. Trimming took 3 bases from V and 1 from J; bases not matched to a gene: 9. There are 18 residues in the CDR3. CDR3 loop: CASSAYLAGGIGTDTQYF. The DNA of the CDR3 is TGTGCCAGCAGCGCCTACCTAGCGGGGGGGATCGGCACAGATACGCAGTATTTT.

The rearrangement uses TRBV10-3 and TRBJ1-3; possibly TRBD1 for D (5 bases). Germline CDR1 reads ENHRY; CDR2 reads SYGVKD. V lost 0 bases to trimming and J lost 1 base, with 16 bases between them. The CDR3 loop spans 18 amino acids. The CDR3 DNA is TGTGCCATCAGTGAGTCGAGTCAGGGTGTTCGTTCTGGAAACACCATATATTTT. As protein: CAISESSQGVRSGNTIYF.

The chain has TRBV27 and TRBJ2-7, with TRBD1 identical over 10 bases. Looked up from germline, CDR1 is MNHEY and CDR2 is SMNVEV (reference sequence). The length of the CDR3 is 14 residues. After removal of 5 bases from V and 4 bases from J, the junction contained 5 bases not matched to a gene. The CDR3 DNA follows: TGTGCCAGCAGTGCCGACAGGGGGCTTTACGAGCAGTACTTC. Amino acid sequence: CASSADRGLYEQYF.

This clone was seen once. The V gene is TRBV2, the J gene TRBJ2-3; D is uncertain. The CDR3 contains 11 residues. Germline-derived CDR1 and CDR2 are SNHLY and FYNNEI. V was pared by 6 bases and J by 13 bases, with 14 bases between. The CDR3 DNA is TGTGCCAGCAGGGTGGCCCCTAGGAAGTATTTT. Its translation: CASRVAPRKYF.

The chain combines TRBV5-1 with TRBJ2-3; 8 bases map to TRBD1. The germline CDR1 and CDR2 sequences are SGHRS and YFSETQ. Germline trimming cut 3 bases from V and 2 bases from J; bases unmatched to any gene: 5. There are 15 residues in the CDR3. The DNA of the CDR3 is TGCGCCAGCAGCTCACAGGGACAGGCCACAGATACGCAGTATTTT. Protein: CASSSQGQATDTQYF.

V is TRBV27 and J is TRBJ2-7; the match to TRBD1 covers 7 bases. Trimming cost V 7 bases and J 6 bases; bases outside gene matches: 12. This CDR3 is 14 amino acids long. Germline-derived CDR1 and CDR2 are MNHEY and SMNVEV (reference sequence). The DNA for the CDR3 is TGTGCCAGCAAATCCGGGACAGTCGCCGGCGAGCAGTACTTC. Translation: CASKSGTVAGEQYF.

The genes are TRBV29-1 and TRBJ2-7; 7 bases match TRBD1. The J segment lost 2 bases and the V segment lost 1 base, leaving 11 bases of the junction unmatched. CDR1 SQVTM and CDR2 ANQGSEA come from the germline V gene. CDR3 size: 16 residues. The CDR3 loop is CSVEGPTGAGTYEQYF. The DNA for the CDR3 is TGCAGCGTTGAAGGCCCTACAGGGGCAGGGACCTACGAGCAGTACTTC.

The V call is TRBV6-5, the J call TRBJ2-1, with 13 positions matching TRBD2. CDR3 length equals 15 residues. CDR1 MNHEY and CDR2 SVGAGI come from the germline V gene. V shed 9 bases, J shed 0 bases, and the junction held 2 bases outside the gene matches. The CDR3 reads CASWTSGGSYNEQFF. CDR3 in DNA: TGTGCCAGTTGGACTAGCGGGGGCTCCTACAATGAGCAGTTCTTC.

This sequence joins TRBV11-3 and TRBJ2-5, with D possibly being TRBD1 (7 bases). The CDR3 covers 15 residues. V lost 4 bases and J lost 3, with 15 bases in between. Germline V gene sequence: CDR1 SGHNT, CDR2 YENEEA. In nucleotides, the CDR3 is TGTGCCAGCAGCTCAGGAGGGACAGTGGAAGAGACCCAGTACTTC. This codes for CASSSGGTVEETQYF.

The rearrangement links TRBV5-6 to TRBJ2-7; D may be TRBD2 (6 bases). The ends were cut back, 2 bases at V and 7 bases at J, with 19 bases in the middle. The length of the CDR3 is 15 residues. Looked up from germline, CDR1 is SGHDT and CDR2 is YYEEEE. The CDR3 DNA reads as TGTGCCAGCAGCTTTGGCGGGGTACCCCGGGGAGAGCAGTACTTC. Translation: CASSFGGVPRGEQYF.

This clone has more than one count but fewer than ten. This chain joins TRBV27 and TRBJ1-1; D perhaps matches TRBD1 (5 bases). V was pared by 0 bases and J by 6 bases, with 17 bases between. The CDR3 totals 16 residues. Looked up from germline, CDR1 is MNHEY and CDR2 is SMNVEV (reference sequence). This CDR3 is CASSLSGPKGWAEAFF. Written as DNA, the CDR3 is TGTGCCAGCAGTTTATCGGGTCCTAAGGGGTGGGCTGAAGCTTTCTTT.

The rearrangement links TRBV19 to TRBJ1-2; D unclear. The CDR3 length is 13 residues. In germline, CDR1 is LNHDA, CDR2 SQIVND (reference sequence). The V gene lost 4 bases and the J gene lost 4 bases, with 10 bases spanning the gap. For the CDR3, the DNA is TGTGCCAGTAGTAGGGAGGGTTCCTATGGCTACACCTTC. Protein product: CASSREGSYGYTF.

The chain employs TRBV4-2 and TRBJ2-6, with 8 bases fitting TRBD1. With 2 bases clipped from V and 1 base from J, the junction kept 4 bases outside the gene matches. Germline V CDR1 and CDR2: LGHNA, YNFKEQ. This CDR3 is built from 17 residues. CDR3 DNA sequence: TGTGCCAGCAGCCAAATGGACAGGGTTTCTGGGGCCAACGTCCTGACTTTC. This gives the protein CASSQMDRVSGANVLTF.

A word on this clone: Germline is not matched at one junction end, which may reflect a read error. J is TRBJ1-1 and V is TRBV28; maybe TRBD1 (6 bases). This CDR3 is 12 amino acids long. Per the germline V gene, CDR1 is MDHEN and CDR2 is SYDVKM. CDR3 bases: TGTGCCAGCAGTTTTCCAGGGGCTGAGGCTTTCTTT. This gives the protein CASSFPGAEAFF.

The chain is built from TRBV29-1 and TRBJ1-5; 12 bases fit TRBD1. V lost 6 bases and J lost 6; bases outside the gene matches: 9. Per germline, CDR1 SQVTM and CDR2 ANQGSEA. The CDR3 loop spans 15 amino acids. CDR3 loop: CSVDYGTGGGQPQHF. In nucleotides, the CDR3 is TGCAGCGTGGACTACGGGACAGGGGGCGGTCAGCCCCAGCATTTT.

In this sample, this clone turned up once. The chain employs TRBV29-1 and TRBJ1-5, with 9 bases lining up with TRBD1. From germline, CDR1 is SQVTM and CDR2 ANQGSEA. The CDR3 covers 14 residues. V shed 5 bases, J shed 4 bases, and the junction held 6 bases outside the gene matches. CDR3 DNA sequence: TGCAGCGTTAGGACAGGGGCTTTTAATCAGCCCCAGCATTTT. The encoded protein is CSVRTGAFNQPQHF. Drawing the rest from reference TRBV29-1 and TRBJ1-5, the complete variable domain is SAVISQKPSRDICQRGTSLTIQCQVDSQVTMMFWYRQQPGQSLTLIATANQGSEATYESGFVIDKFPISRPNLTFSTLTVSNMSPEDSSIYLCSVRTGAFNQPQHFGDGTRLSIL.

This clone has only a few counts. The chain uses TRBV9 and TRBJ2-1; D possibly corresponds to TRBD2 (7 bases). The CDR3 spans 12 residues. Germline lookup yields CDR1 SGDLS and CDR2 YYNGEE. V lost 8 bases and J 9 bases, leaving 15 bases between the germline ends. Here the CDR3 reads CASGEGGVEQFF. The CDR3 nucleotides read TGTGCCAGTGGGGAGGGGGGCGTTGAGCAGTTCTTC.